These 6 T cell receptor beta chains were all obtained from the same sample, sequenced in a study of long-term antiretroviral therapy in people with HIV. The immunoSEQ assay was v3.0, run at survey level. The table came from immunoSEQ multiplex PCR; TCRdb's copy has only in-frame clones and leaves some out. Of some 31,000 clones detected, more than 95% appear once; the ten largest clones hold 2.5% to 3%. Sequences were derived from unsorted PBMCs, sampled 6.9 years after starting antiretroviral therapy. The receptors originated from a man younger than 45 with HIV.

CDR3 nucleotide sequence: TGTGCCAGCAGTGAAGTGGAGACCCAGTACTTC. Encoded protein: CASSEVETQYF. The V gene is TRBV6-1, the J gene TRBJ2-5; no definite D call. The CDR3 length is 11 residues. Looked up from germline, CDR1 is MNHNS and CDR2 is SASEGT. The V gene lost 1 base and the J gene lost 5 bases, with 2 bases spanning the gap.

This CDR3 reads CASWTSPGSYTF. The CDR3 nucleotides read TGTGCCAGTTGGACCTCCCCAGGGAGCTACACCTTC. The chain joins TRBV19 to TRBJ1-2, with a weak D call TRBD1 (5 bases). Deletions cut 8 bases from V and 9 bases from J, with 16 bases between. Germline V lookup: CDR1 LNHDA, CDR2 SQIVND (reference sequence). CDR3 length equals 12 residues.

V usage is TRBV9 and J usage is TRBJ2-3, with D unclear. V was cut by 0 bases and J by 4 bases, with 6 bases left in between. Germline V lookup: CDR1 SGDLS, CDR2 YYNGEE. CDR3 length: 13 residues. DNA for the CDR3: TGTGCCAGCAGCGTAGACGTACCAGATACGCAGTATTTT. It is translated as CASSVDVPDTQYF.

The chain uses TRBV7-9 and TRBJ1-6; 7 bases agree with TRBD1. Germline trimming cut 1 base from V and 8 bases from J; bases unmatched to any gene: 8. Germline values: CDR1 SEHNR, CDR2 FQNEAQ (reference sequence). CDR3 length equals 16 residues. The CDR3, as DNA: TGTGCCAGCAGCTTAGGAAGACAGGGACTCTATTCACCCCTCCACTTT. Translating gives CASSLGRQGLYSPLHF. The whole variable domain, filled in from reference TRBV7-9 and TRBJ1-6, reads DTGVSQNPRHKITKRGQNVTFRCDPISEHNRLYWYRQTLGQGPEFLTYFQNEAQLEKSRLLSDRFSAERPKGSFSTLEIQRTEQGDSAMYLCASSLGRQGLYSPLHFGNGTRLTVT.

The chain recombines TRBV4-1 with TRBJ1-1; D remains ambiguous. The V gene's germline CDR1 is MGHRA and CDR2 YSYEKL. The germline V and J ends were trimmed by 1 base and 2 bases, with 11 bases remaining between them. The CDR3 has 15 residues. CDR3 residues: CASSQAPRGNTEAFF. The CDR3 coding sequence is TGCGCCAGCAGCCAAGCCCCCCGGGGTAACACTGAAGCTTTCTTT.

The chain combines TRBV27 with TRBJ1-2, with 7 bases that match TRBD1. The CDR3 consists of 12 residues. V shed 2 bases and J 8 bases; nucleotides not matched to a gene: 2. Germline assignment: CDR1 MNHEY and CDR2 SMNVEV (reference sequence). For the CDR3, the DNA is TGTGCCAGCAGTTTAACAGGGGACGGCTACACCTTC. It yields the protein CASSLTGDGYTF.